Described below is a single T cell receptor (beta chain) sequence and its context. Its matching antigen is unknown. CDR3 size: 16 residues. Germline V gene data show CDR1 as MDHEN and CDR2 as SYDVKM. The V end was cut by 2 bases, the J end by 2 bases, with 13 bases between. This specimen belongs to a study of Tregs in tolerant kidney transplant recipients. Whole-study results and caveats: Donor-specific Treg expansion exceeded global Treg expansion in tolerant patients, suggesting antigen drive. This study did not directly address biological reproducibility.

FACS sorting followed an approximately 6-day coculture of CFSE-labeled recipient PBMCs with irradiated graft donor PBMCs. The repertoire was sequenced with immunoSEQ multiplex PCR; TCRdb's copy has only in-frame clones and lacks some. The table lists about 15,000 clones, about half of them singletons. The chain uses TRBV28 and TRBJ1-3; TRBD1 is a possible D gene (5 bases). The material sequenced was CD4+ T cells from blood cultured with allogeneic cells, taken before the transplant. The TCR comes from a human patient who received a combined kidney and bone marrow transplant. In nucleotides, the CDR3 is TGTGCCAGCAGTTTAATATCCGGCAGGGCTGGAAACACCATATATTTT. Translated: CASSLISGRAGNTIYF.